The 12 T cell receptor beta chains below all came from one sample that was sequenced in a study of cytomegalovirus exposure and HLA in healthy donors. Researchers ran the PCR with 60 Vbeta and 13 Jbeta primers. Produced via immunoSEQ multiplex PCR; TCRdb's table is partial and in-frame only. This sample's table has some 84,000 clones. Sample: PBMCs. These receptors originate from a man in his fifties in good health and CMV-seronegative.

CDR3 region: CASSSGLAGVIQETQYF. Written as DNA, the CDR3 is TGTGCCAGCAGCTCGGGACTAGCGGGGGTGATTCAAGAGACCCAGTACTTC. The chain combines TRBV5-4 with TRBJ2-5; 14 nucleotides match TRBD2. The V gene end was trimmed by 3 bases and the J gene end by 2 bases; junction bases not matched to a gene: 6. The germline V gene has CDR1 SGHNT and CDR2 YYREEE (reference sequence). CDR3 length equals 17 residues.

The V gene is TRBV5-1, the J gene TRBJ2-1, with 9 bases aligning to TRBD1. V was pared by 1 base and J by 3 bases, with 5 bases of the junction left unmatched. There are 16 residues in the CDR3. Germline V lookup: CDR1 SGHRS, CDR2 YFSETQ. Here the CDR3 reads CASSLTGTGYYNEQFF. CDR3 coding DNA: TGCGCCAGCAGCTTGACTGGGACAGGGTACTACAATGAGCAGTTCTTC.

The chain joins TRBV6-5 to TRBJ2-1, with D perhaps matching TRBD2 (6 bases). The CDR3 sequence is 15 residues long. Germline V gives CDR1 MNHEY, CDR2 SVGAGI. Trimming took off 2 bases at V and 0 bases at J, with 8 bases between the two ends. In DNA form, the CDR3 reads TGTGCCAGCAGTTACCGGGAGAGCTCCTACAATGAGCAGTTCTTC. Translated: CASSYRESSYNEQFF.

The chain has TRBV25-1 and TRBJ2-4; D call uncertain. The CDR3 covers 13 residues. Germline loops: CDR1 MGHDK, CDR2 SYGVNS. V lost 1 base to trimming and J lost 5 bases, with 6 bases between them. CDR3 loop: CASSEFPENIQYF. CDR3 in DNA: TGTGCCAGCAGTGAATTCCCAGAAAACATTCAGTACTTC.

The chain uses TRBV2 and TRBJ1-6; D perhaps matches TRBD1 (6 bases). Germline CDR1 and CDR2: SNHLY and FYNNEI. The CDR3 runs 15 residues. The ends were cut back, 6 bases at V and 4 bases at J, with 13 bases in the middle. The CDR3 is CASRERDNYNSPLHF. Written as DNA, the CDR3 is TGTGCCAGCAGGGAAAGGGACAATTATAATTCACCCCTCCACTTT.

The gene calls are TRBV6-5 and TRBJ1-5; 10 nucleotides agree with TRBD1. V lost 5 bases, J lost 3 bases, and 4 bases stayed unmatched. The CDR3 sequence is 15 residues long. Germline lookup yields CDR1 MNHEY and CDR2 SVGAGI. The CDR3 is CASSGDRGSNQPQHF. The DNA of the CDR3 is TGTGCCAGCAGTGGGGACAGGGGTTCCAATCAGCCCCAGCATTTT.

CDR3 sequence reads: CASTNTEGTELFF. The CDR3 DNA is TGTGCCAGCACCAATACCGAGGGTACGGAACTGTTTTTT. This chain uses TRBV2 with TRBJ1-4; D ambiguous. From germline, CDR1 is SNHLY and CDR2 FYNNEI. Trimming shortened V by 7 bases and J by 12 bases, and 18 bases separated the two germline ends. The CDR3 has 13 amino acids.

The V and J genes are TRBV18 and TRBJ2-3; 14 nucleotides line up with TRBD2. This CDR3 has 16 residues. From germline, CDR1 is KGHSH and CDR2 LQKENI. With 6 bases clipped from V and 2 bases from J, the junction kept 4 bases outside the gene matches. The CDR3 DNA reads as TGTGCCAGCTCCCCGACTAGCGGGGGGGCCACAGATACGCAGTATTTT. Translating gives CASSPTSGGATDTQYF.

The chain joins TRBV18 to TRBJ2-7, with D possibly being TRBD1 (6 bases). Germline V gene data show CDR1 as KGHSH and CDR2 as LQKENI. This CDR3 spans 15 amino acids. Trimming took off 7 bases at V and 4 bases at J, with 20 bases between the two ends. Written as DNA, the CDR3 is TGTGCCAGCTATGAACTAGGACAGAACAATTACGAGCAGTACTTC. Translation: CASYELGQNNYEQYF.

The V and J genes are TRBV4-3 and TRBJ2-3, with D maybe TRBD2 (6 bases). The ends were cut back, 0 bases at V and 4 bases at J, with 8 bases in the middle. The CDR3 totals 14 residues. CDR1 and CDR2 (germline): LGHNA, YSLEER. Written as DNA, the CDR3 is TGCGCCAGCAGCCAAGAATGGAGGGCAGATACGCAGTATTTT. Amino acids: CASSQEWRADTQYF.

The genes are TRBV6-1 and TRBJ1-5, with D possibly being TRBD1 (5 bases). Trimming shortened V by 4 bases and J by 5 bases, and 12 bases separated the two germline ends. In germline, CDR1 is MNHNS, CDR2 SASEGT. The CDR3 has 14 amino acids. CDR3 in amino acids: CASSAGGNYQPQHF. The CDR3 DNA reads TGTGCCAGCAGTGCTGGGGGGAACTATCAGCCCCAGCATTTT.

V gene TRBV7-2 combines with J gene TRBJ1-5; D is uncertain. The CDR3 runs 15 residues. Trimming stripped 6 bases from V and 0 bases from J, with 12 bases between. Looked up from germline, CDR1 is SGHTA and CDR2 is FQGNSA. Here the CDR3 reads CASSLRASSNQPQHF. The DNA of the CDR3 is TGTGCCAGCAGTTTAAGAGCATCTAGCAATCAGCCCCAGCATTTT.